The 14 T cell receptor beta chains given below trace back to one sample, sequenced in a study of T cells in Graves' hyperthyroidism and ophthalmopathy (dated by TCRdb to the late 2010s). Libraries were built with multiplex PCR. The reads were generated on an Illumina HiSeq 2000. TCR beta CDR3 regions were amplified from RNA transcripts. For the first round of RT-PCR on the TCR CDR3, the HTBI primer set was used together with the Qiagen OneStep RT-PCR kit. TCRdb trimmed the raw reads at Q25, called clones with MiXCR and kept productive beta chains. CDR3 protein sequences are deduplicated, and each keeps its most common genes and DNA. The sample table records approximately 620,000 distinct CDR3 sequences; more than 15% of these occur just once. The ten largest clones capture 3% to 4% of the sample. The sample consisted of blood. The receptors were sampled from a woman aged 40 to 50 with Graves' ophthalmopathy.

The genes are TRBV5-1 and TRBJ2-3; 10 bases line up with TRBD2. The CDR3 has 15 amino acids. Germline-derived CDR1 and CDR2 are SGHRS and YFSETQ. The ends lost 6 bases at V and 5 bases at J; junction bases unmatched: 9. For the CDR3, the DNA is TGCGCCAGCAAGGATAGCGGGGGGCCGGGAGATACGCAGTATTTT. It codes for CASKDSGGPGDTQYF.

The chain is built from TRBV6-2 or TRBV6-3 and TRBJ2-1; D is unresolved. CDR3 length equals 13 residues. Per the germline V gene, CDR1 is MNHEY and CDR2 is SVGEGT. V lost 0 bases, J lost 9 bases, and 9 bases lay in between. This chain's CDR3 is CASSYSPTAEQFF. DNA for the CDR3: TGTGCCAGCAGTTACTCCCCGACTGCTGAGCAGTTCTTC.

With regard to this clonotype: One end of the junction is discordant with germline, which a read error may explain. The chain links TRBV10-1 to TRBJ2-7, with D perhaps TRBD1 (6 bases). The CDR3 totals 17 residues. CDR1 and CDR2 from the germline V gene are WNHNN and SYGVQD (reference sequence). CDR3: CASNEGVSVQGNYEQYF. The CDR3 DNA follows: TGCGCCAGCAATGAGGGAGTCTCGGTTCAGGGGAACTACGAGCAGTACTTC.

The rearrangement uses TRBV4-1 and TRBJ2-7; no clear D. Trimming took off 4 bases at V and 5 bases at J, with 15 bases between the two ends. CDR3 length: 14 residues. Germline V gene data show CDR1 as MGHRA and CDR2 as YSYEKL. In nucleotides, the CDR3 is TGCGCCAGCAGCCGAGGATGGTTCCTTGACGAGCAGTACTTC. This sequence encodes CASSRGWFLDEQYF.

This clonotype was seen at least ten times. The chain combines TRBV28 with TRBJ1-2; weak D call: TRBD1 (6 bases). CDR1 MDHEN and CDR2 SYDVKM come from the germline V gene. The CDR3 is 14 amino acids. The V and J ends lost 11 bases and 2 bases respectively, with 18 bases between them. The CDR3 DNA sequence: TGTGCCTCCAGGCGAGCAGGACAGAACTATGGCTACACCTTC. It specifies CASRRAGQNYGYTF.

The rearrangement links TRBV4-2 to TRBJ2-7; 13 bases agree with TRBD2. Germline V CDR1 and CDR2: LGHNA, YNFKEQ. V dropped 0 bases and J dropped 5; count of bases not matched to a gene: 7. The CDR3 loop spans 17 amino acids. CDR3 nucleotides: TGTGCCAGCAGCCAAGACACACTAGCGGGAGGGGGCAACGAGCAGTACTTC. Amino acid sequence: CASSQDTLAGGGNEQYF.

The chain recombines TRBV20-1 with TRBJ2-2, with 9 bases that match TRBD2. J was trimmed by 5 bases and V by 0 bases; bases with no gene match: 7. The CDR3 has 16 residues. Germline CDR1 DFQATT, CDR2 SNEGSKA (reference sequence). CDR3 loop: CSARDLGTSSTGELFF. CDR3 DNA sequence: TGCAGTGCTAGAGATCTAGGGACTAGCTCGACCGGGGAGCTGTTTTTT.

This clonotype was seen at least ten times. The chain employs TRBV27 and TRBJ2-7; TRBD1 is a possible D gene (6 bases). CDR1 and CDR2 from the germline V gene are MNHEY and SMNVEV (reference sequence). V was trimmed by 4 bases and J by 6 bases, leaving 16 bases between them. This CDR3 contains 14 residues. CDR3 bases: TGTGCCAGCAGTTCCCTCGACAGGAGGCGCGAGCAGTACTTC. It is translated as CASSSLDRRREQYF.

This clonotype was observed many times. Here the CDR3 DNA reads TGTGCCAGCAGTTACGAGCGGGTAAGCTCCTACAATGAGCAGTTCTTC. Protein product: CASSYERVSSYNEQFF. The V gene is TRBV6-2 or TRBV6-3, the J gene TRBJ2-1; maybe TRBD2 (6 bases). The CDR3 is 16 residues long. V was cut by 2 bases and J by 0 bases, with 11 bases left in between. The germline gives CDR1 MNHEY, CDR2 SVGEGT.

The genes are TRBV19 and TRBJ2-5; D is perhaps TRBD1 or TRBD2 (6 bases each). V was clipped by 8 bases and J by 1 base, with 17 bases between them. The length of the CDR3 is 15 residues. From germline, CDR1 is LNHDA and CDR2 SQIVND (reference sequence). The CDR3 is CASSRDTGGQETQYF. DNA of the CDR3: TGTGCCAGTTCGCGGGACACCGGGGGCCAAGAGACCCAGTACTTC. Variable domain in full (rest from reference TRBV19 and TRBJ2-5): DGGITQSPKYLFRKEGQNVTLSCEQNLNHDAMYWYRQDPGQGLRLIYYSQIVNDFQKGDIAEGYSVSREKKESFPLTVTSAQKNPTAFYLCASSRDTGGQETQYFGPGTRLLVL.

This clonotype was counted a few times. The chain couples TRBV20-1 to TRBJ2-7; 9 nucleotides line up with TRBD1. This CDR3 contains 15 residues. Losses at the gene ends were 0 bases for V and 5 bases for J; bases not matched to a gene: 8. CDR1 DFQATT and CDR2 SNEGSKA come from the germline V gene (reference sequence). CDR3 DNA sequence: TGCAGTGCTAGAGATCCGAAGACAGGGGGGGACGAGCAGTACTTC. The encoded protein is CSARDPKTGGDEQYF.

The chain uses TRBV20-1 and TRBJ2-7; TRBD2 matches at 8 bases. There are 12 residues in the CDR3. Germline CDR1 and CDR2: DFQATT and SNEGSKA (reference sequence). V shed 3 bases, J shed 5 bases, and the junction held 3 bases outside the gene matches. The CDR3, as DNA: TGCAGTGCTAGCGGGGGGGCGGACGAGCAGTACTTC. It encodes CSASGGADEQYF.

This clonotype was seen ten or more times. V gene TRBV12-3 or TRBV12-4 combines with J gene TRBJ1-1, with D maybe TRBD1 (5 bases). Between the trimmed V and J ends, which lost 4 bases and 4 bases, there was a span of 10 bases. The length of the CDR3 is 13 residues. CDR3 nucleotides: TGTGCCAGCAGTTCTGGAGGGGTCACTGAAGCTTTCTTT. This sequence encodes CASSSGGVTEAFF.

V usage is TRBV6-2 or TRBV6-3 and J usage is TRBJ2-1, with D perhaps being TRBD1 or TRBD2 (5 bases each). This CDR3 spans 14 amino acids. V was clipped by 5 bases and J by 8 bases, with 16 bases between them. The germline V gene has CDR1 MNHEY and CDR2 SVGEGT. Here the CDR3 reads CASSTGRGSYEQFF. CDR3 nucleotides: TGTGCCAGCAGTACAGGCCGAGGGTCCTATGAGCAGTTCTTC.